This paragraph reports one T cell receptor (beta chain). Its antigen is still unknown. These data originate in a study of T cell responses to AZD1222 COVID-19 vaccine. The germline V gene has CDR1 GTSNPN and CDR2 SVGIG (reference sequence). Trimming shortened V by 3 bases and J by 6 bases, and 20 bases separated the two germline ends. The CDR3 has 15 amino acids. Findings and caveats of the study: White British donors predominated, females outnumbered males, and clonal diversity was possibly underestimated. Vaccine-associated CD4 TCRs spanned spike, dominant at 160-218 and 743-854.

Repertoires were generated with immunoSEQ multiplex PCR, while TCRdb's copy carries only in-frame clones and drops some. The table includes some 150,000 clones, 92% detected once. The source material was peripheral blood, sampled on day 0 of MenACWY control vaccination. The sequence derives from an adult in good health. J is TRBJ1-1 and V is TRBV30; a possible D gene is TRBD1 (6 bases). The CDR3 DNA sequence: TGTGCCTGGAGCAGGAGGGGGGGCGATATCTCTGAAGCTTTCTTT. Translation gives CAWSRRGGDISEAFF.